Listed below are T cell receptor beta chains from one sample, sequenced in a study of beta chain features in type 1 diabetes. TCRdb keeps only in-frame clones here, not all; method: immunoSEQ multiplex PCR. The sample includes over 650,000 clones, about an eighth of them seen just once. Sequencing input: naive CD4+ T cells from blood. These receptors originate from a man between 18 and 29 years old with type 1 diabetes. CDR3s include the opening cysteine and the closing phenylalanine or tryptophan. The order of the fields is D gene, V gene, clone size, J gene, CDR3 protein, CDR3 DNA. D genes are given only for firm matches. Only part of the rows carry a size: once, few, many, or a class if the clone is expanded.

d_gene: TRBD1; v_gene: TRBV13; abundance: .; j_gene: TRBJ1-2; CDR3aa: CASSPADRAHYGYTF; CDR3nt: TGTGCCAGCAGCCCCGCCGACAGGGCTCACTATGGCTACACCTTC
d_gene: .; v_gene: TRBV27; abundance: .; j_gene: TRBJ1-2; CDR3aa: CASSFLPDHAGSYGYTF; CDR3nt: TGTGCCAGCAGTTTTCTCCCCGACCATGCTGGAAGCTATGGCTACACCTTC
d_gene: .; v_gene: TRBV6-1; abundance: few; j_gene: TRBJ2-1; CDR3aa: CASRVGGQEQFF; CDR3nt: TGTGCCAGCAGGGTGGGAGGTCAGGAGCAGTTCTTC
d_gene: TRBD1; v_gene: TRBV4-2; abundance: few; j_gene: TRBJ2-7; CDR3aa: CASSQRGQPSSYEQYF; CDR3nt: TGTGCCAGCAGCCAACGGGGACAGCCCTCCTCCTACGAGCAGTACTTC
d_gene: .; v_gene: TRBV19; abundance: .; j_gene: TRBJ2-7; CDR3aa: CASSSWDYEQYF; CDR3nt: TGTGCCAGTAGTTCCTGGGACTACGAGCAGTACTTC
d_gene: .; v_gene: TRBV9; abundance: few; j_gene: TRBJ1-1; CDR3aa: CASSVGGRLNTEAFF; CDR3nt: TGTGCCAGCAGCGTAGGCGGCAGATTGAACACTGAAGCTTTCTTT
d_gene: .; v_gene: TRBV4-1; abundance: .; j_gene: TRBJ2-5; CDR3aa: CASSQVMVETQYF; CDR3nt: TGCGCCAGCAGCCAAGTAATGGTTGAGACCCAGTACTTC
d_gene: .; v_gene: TRBV5-4; abundance: .; j_gene: TRBJ2-5; CDR3aa: CASSSHSRGYQETQYF; CDR3nt: TGTGCCAGCAGCTCGCACAGCCGAGGGTACCAAGAGACCCAGTACTTC
d_gene: TRBD1; v_gene: TRBV11-3; abundance: few; j_gene: TRBJ2-7; CDR3aa: CASSFGTGPYEQYF; CDR3nt: TGTGCCAGCAGCTTCGGGACAGGGCCCTACGAGCAGTACTTC
d_gene: .; v_gene: TRBV14; abundance: .; j_gene: TRBJ2-2; CDR3aa: CASSQFRDSTNTGELFF; CDR3nt: TGTGCCAGCAGCCAATTCCGAGACAGCACGAACACCGGGGAGCTGTTTTTT
d_gene: .; v_gene: TRBV14; abundance: few; j_gene: TRBJ2-1; CDR3aa: CASSQLHGTPVNEQFF; CDR3nt: TGTGCCAGCAGCCAACTACACGGGACACCGGTGAATGAGCAGTTCTTC
d_gene: .; v_gene: TRBV10-3; abundance: few; j_gene: TRBJ1-4; CDR3aa: CAISESTGGNEKLFF; CDR3nt: TGTGCCATCAGTGAGTCGACAGGAGGTAATGAAAAACTGTTTTTT
d_gene: .; v_gene: TRBV27; abundance: .; j_gene: TRBJ2-7; CDR3aa: CASLRERFGPEQYF; CDR3nt: TGTGCCAGCTTAAGGGAGCGATTCGGGCCCGAGCAGTACTTC
d_gene: .; v_gene: TRBV27; abundance: few; j_gene: TRBJ1-5; CDR3aa: CASSFYSGVGQPQHF; CDR3nt: TGTGCCAGCAGTTTCTACTCAGGTGTGGGGCAGCCCCAGCATTTT
d_gene: .; v_gene: TRBV19; abundance: few; j_gene: TRBJ1-5; CDR3aa: CASGRPDQPQHF; CDR3nt: TGTGCCAGTGGTAGACCCGATCAGCCCCAGCATTTT
d_gene: .; v_gene: TRBV19; abundance: few; j_gene: TRBJ2-1; CDR3aa: CASSTGHRKFF; CDR3nt: TGTGCCAGTAGCACGGGACATCGAAAGTTCTTC
d_gene: .; v_gene: TRBV11-1; abundance: .; j_gene: TRBJ1-1; CDR3aa: CASSNQGNTEAFF; CDR3nt: TGTGCCAGCAGCAACCAGGGGAACACTGAAGCTTTCTTT
d_gene: .; v_gene: TRBV25-1; abundance: few; j_gene: TRBJ2-2; CDR3aa: CASKGGGNYGELFF; CDR3nt: TGTGCCAGCAAGGGAGGGGGAAATTACGGGGAGCTGTTTTTT
d_gene: TRBD1; v_gene: TRBV7-3; abundance: .; j_gene: TRBJ1-1; CDR3aa: CASSRQGMNTEAFF; CDR3nt: TGTGCCAGCAGTCGACAGGGGATGAACACTGAAGCTTTCTTT
d_gene: .; v_gene: TRBV15; abundance: few; j_gene: TRBJ1-1; CDR3aa: CATSRDRVGGTEAFF; CDR3nt: TGTGCCACCAGCAGAGATCGAGTGGGCGGCACTGAAGCTTTCTTT
d_gene: TRBD1; v_gene: TRBV5-6; abundance: few; j_gene: TRBJ2-1; CDR3aa: CASSLVDRGGGDEQFF; CDR3nt: TGTGCCAGCAGCTTGGTGGACAGGGGAGGTGGGGATGAGCAGTTCTTC
d_gene: .; v_gene: TRBV5-6; abundance: .; j_gene: TRBJ2-1; CDR3aa: CASSLDQGLNYNEQFF; CDR3nt: TGTGCCAGCAGCTTGGACCAGGGACTGAATTACAATGAGCAGTTCTTC
d_gene: .; v_gene: TRBV30; abundance: few; j_gene: TRBJ1-5; CDR3aa: CAWSEGNSNQPQHF; CDR3nt: TGTGCCTGGAGTGAGGGTAATAGCAATCAGCCCCAGCATTTT
d_gene: .; v_gene: TRBV7-9; abundance: .; j_gene: TRBJ2-6; CDR3aa: CASSSPAGPGANVLTF; CDR3nt: TGTGCCAGCAGCTCTCCGGCGGGTCCTGGGGCCAACGTCCTGACTTTC
d_gene: .; v_gene: TRBV18; abundance: few; j_gene: TRBJ1-1; CDR3aa: CASSRGGRTEGAFF; CDR3nt: TGTGCCAGCTCACGGGGCGGCAGGACGGAGGGAGCTTTCTTT
d_gene: .; v_gene: TRBV2; abundance: .; j_gene: TRBJ1-6; CDR3aa: CASTPSGSYNSPLHF; CDR3nt: TGTGCCAGCACCCCTTCCGGCTCCTATAATTCACCCCTCCACTTT
d_gene: .; v_gene: TRBV11-2; abundance: .; j_gene: TRBJ2-7; CDR3aa: CASSSWDGYEQYF; CDR3nt: TGTGCCAGCAGCTCGTGGGACGGCTACGAGCAGTACTTC
d_gene: .; v_gene: TRBV6-5; abundance: .; j_gene: TRBJ2-1; CDR3aa: CASSYRDQYNEQFF; CDR3nt: TGTGCCAGCAGTTACCGTGACCAGTACAATGAGCAGTTCTTC
d_gene: .; v_gene: TRBV7-2; abundance: .; j_gene: TRBJ2-7; CDR3aa: CASSLRFGGPYEQYF; CDR3nt: TGTGCCAGCAGCCTGCGCTTTGGGGGGCCCTACGAGCAGTACTTC
d_gene: .; v_gene: TRBV13; abundance: once; j_gene: TRBJ2-7; CDR3aa: CASSVVYEQYF; CDR3nt: TGTGCCAGCAGCGTCGTCTACGAGCAGTACTTC
d_gene: .; v_gene: TRBV2; abundance: .; j_gene: TRBJ1-6; CDR3aa: CASSESAGWNSPLHF; CDR3nt: TGTGCCAGCAGTGAATCCGCAGGGTGGAATTCACCCCTCCACTTT
d_gene: .; v_gene: TRBV7-2; abundance: few; j_gene: TRBJ1-1; CDR3aa: CASSLPGWATEAFF; CDR3nt: TGTGCCAGCAGCTTGCCGGGATGGGCCACTGAAGCTTTCTTT
d_gene: .; v_gene: TRBV30; abundance: few; j_gene: TRBJ1-5; CDR3aa: CAWSVAQVSQPQHF; CDR3nt: TGTGCCTGGAGTGTTGCTCAGGTCTCTCAGCCCCAGCATTTT
d_gene: .; v_gene: TRBV15; abundance: few; j_gene: TRBJ2-3; CDR3aa: CATSRDADTQYF; CDR3nt: TGTGCCACCAGCAGAGACGCCGATACGCAGTATTTT
d_gene: .; v_gene: TRBV27; abundance: .; j_gene: TRBJ2-1; CDR3aa: CASSRSTGYSYNEQFF; CDR3nt: TGTGCCAGCAGTCGCTCAACAGGGTACTCCTACAATGAGCAGTTCTTC
d_gene: TRBD2; v_gene: TRBV29-1; abundance: .; j_gene: TRBJ2-3; CDR3aa: CSVDALAGTDTQYF; CDR3nt: TGCAGCGTTGACGCGCTAGCGGGCACAGATACGCAGTATTTT
d_gene: .; v_gene: TRBV19; abundance: few; j_gene: TRBJ2-2; CDR3aa: CASQMKGNTGELFF; CDR3nt: TGTGCCAGTCAGATGAAGGGAAACACCGGGGAGCTGTTTTTT
d_gene: TRBD1; v_gene: TRBV29-1; abundance: .; j_gene: TRBJ2-7; CDR3aa: CSVGPGQGLYEQYF; CDR3nt: TGCAGCGTTGGGCCGGGACAGGGTCTCTACGAGCAGTACTTC
d_gene: TRBD1; v_gene: TRBV6-6; abundance: .; j_gene: TRBJ2-1; CDR3aa: CASSWTGGELNEQFF; CDR3nt: TGTGCCAGCAGTTGGACAGGGGGCGAGTTAAATGAGCAGTTCTTC
d_gene: .; v_gene: TRBV28; abundance: few; j_gene: TRBJ1-1; CDR3aa: CASSLSRGTVNTEAFF; CDR3nt: TGTGCCAGCAGTTTATCCCGCGGTACGGTGAACACTGAAGCTTTCTTT
d_gene: .; v_gene: TRBV27; abundance: .; j_gene: TRBJ1-6; CDR3aa: CASILRSTANSPLHF; CDR3nt: TGTGCCAGCATTCTCAGGAGTACTGCCAATTCACCCCTCCACTTT
d_gene: .; v_gene: TRBV14; abundance: .; j_gene: TRBJ1-3; CDR3aa: CASSQGTFGNTIYF; CDR3nt: TGTGCCAGCAGCCAAGGGACGTTTGGAAACACCATATATTTT
d_gene: .; v_gene: TRBV18; abundance: .; j_gene: TRBJ2-7; CDR3aa: CASSPGTTTYEQYF; CDR3nt: TGTGCCAGCTCACCGGGAACTACCACCTACGAGCAGTACTTC
d_gene: .; v_gene: TRBV20-1; abundance: few; j_gene: TRBJ1-2; CDR3aa: CSASYGYTF; CDR3nt: TGCAGTGCGTCGTATGGCTACACCTTC
d_gene: .; v_gene: TRBV7-9; abundance: .; j_gene: TRBJ2-3; CDR3aa: CASSRLQPTDTQYF; CDR3nt: TGTGCCAGCAGCCGCCTCCAGCCCACAGATACGCAGTATTTT
d_gene: .; v_gene: TRBV30; abundance: .; j_gene: TRBJ2-5; CDR3aa: CAWSVVRQIPYF; CDR3nt: TGTGCCTGGAGTGTTGTCAGGCAAATTCCGTACTTC
d_gene: .; v_gene: TRBV19; abundance: .; j_gene: TRBJ2-2; CDR3aa: CASQSVEGGELFF; CDR3nt: TGTGCCAGTCAATCTGTAGAAGGCGGGGAGCTGTTTTTT
d_gene: .; v_gene: TRBV4-1; abundance: few; j_gene: TRBJ1-2; CDR3aa: CASSQDQRLTLYYGYTF; CDR3nt: TGCGCCAGCAGCCAAGATCAGAGACTGACCTTGTACTATGGCTACACCTTC